Listed below are T cell receptor beta chains from one sample, sequenced in a study of neurological immune-mediated disorders. From the 5' RACE reads, TCRdb called clonotypes with MiXCR, one entry per CDR3 protein. The profile covers about 62,000 distinct CDR3 sequences, with 3.5% to 4.5% appearing a single time and around 2.2% taken by the ten largest. Source material: PBMCs. These receptors were taken from a woman in her fifties or sixties with multiple sclerosis. Each CDR3 is given with its conserved first and last residue. D genes are given only for firm matches. Some rows mark clone size as missing; the rest say once, few, many or name a class of expanded clone.

V gene	J gene	D gene	clone size	CDR3 protein	CDR3 DNA
TRBV5-1	TRBJ2-1	-	many	CASSLGIRADEKQFF	TGCGCCAGCAGCTTGGGTATTCGGGCAGACGAGAAGCAGTTCTTC
TRBV6-2/TRBV6-3	TRBJ2-3	-	few	CASRGRGDTQYF	TGTGCCAGCAGAGGCCGAGGTGATACGCAGTATTTT
TRBV9	TRBJ2-1	-	many	CASSIQPDRGNEQFF	TGTGCCAGCAGCATACAACCGGACCGGGGGAATGAGCAGTTCTTC
TRBV7-2	TRBJ2-7	TRBD2	-	CASSPTSGRRYEQYF	TGTGCCAGCAGCCCAACTAGCGGGAGGCGGTACGAGCAGTACTTC
TRBV7-2	TRBJ2-7	-	many	CASSLAGNRYEQYF	TGTGCCAGCAGCTTAGCGGGGAATCGCTACGAGCAGTACTTC
TRBV6-2/TRBV6-3	TRBJ2-7	TRBD2	many	CASSRTSGEQYF	TGTGCCAGCAGTCGGACTAGTGGAGAGCAGTACTTC
TRBV7-2	TRBJ2-3	TRBD2	many	CASSSSSGRGVDTQYF	TGTGCCAGCAGCTCCTCTAGCGGGAGAGGTGTAGATACGCAGTATTTT
TRBV29-1	TRBJ2-7	-	many	CSVDFPDSSTYEQYF	TGCAGCGTTGATTTTCCGGACAGTAGCACCTACGAGCAGTACTTC
TRBV12-3/TRBV12-4	TRBJ1-3	-	many	CASSTTGSGNTIYF	TGTGCCAGCAGTACTACAGGTTCTGGAAACACCATATATTTT
TRBV10-3	TRBJ1-5	-	many	CAISEFSGINQPQNF	TGTGCCATCAGTGAGTTCTCGGGGATCAATCAGCCCCAGAATTTT
TRBV20-1	TRBJ1-1	TRBD1	many	CSAGDRDTEAFF	TGCAGTGCTGGGGACAGGGACACTGAAGCTTTCTTT
TRBV29-1	TRBJ2-1	-	many	CSVAVTGIYNEQFF	TGCAGCGTTGCGGTAACAGGAATTTACAATGAGCAGTTCTTC
TRBV3-1	TRBJ2-3	TRBD2	many	CASSLRTSGRVSTQYF	TGTGCCAGCAGCCTCAGGACTAGCGGGAGAGTTTCTACGCAGTATTTT
TRBV4-3	TRBJ2-2	-	many	CASSQEGGNTGELFF	TGCGCCAGCAGCCAAGAGGGCGGAAACACCGGGGAGCTGTTTTTT
TRBV12-3/TRBV12-4	TRBJ2-5	TRBD1	many	CASRGTVQETQYF	TGTGCCAGCAGGGGGACAGTTCAAGAGACCCAGTACTTC
TRBV9	TRBJ2-1	-	many	CASSGRLGGDNEQFF	TGTGCCAGCAGCGGACGACTAGGAGGAGACAATGAGCAGTTCTTC
TRBV12-3/TRBV12-4	TRBJ2-1	TRBD2	many	CASSDLAGVQYEQFF	TGTGCCAGCAGTGATCTAGCGGGAGTCCAATATGAGCAGTTCTTC
TRBV27	TRBJ2-3	-	few	CASSARTLGDTQYF	TGTGCCAGCAGTGCTCGCACCCTTGGGGATACGCAGTATTTT
TRBV20-1	TRBJ2-1	-	many	CSASLGGSYNEQFF	TGCAGTGCTTCACTCGGGGGCTCCTACAATGAGCAGTTCTTC
TRBV24-1	TRBJ2-3	TRBD2	many	CATSVWDSGEGTDTQYF	TGTGCCACCAGTGTTTGGGATAGCGGGGAGGGGACAGATACGCAGTATTTT
TRBV29-1	TRBJ2-7	TRBD1	many	CSVTGTGPSGSYEQYF	TGCAGCGTTACCGGGACAGGACCGTCGGGATCCTACGAGCAGTACTTC
TRBV7-8	TRBJ1-5	TRBD1	-	CASSSGQGANQPQNF	TGTGCCAGCAGCAGCGGACAGGGCGCCAATCAGCCCCAGAATTTT
TRBV9	TRBJ2-1	-	many	CASSDSDGPREQFF	TGTGCCAGCAGCGATTCCGACGGGCCAAGGGAGCAGTTCTTC
TRBV5-4	TRBJ2-1	TRBD2	many	CASSKGTSGGAYNEQFF	TGTGCCAGCAGCAAGGGGACTAGCGGGGGCGCCTACAATGAGCAGTTCTTC
TRBV25-1	TRBJ2-3	-	many	CASSEGPSTDTQYF	TGTGCCAGCAGTGAAGGGCCAAGCACAGATACGCAGTATTTT
TRBV27	TRBJ2-2	TRBD1	many	CASSFPRGRRLHGELFF	TGTGCCAGCAGTTTTCCCAGGGGGCGCAGATTGCACGGGGAGCTGTTTTTT
TRBV10-3	TRBJ1-2	-	few	CAISESGQPTNYGYTF	TGTGCCATCAGTGAGTCCGGACAGCCCACTAACTATGGCTACACCTTC
TRBV7-2	TRBJ1-1	-	many	CASSQNKNTEAFF	TGTGCCAGCAGCCAGAATAAGAACACTGAAGCTTTCTTT
TRBV2	TRBJ2-2	-	-	CVSKGTGELFF	TGTGTCAGCAAGGGCACCGGGGAGCTGTTTTTT
TRBV7-2	TRBJ1-2	-	many	CASSITPENYGYTF	TGTGCCAGCAGTATAACCCCGGAGAACTATGGCTACACCTTC
TRBV6-5	TRBJ2-1	TRBD1	many	CASSWGTGQTDEQFF	TGTGCCAGCAGTTGGGGGACAGGGCAGACGGATGAGCAGTTCTTC
TRBV4-3	TRBJ2-3	TRBD2	many	CASSQDVTSGVGDTQYF	TGCGCCAGCAGCCAAGATGTGACTAGCGGAGTGGGAGATACGCAGTATTTT
TRBV28	TRBJ2-7	TRBD2	many	CASSPPQRGRFYEQYF	TGTGCCAGCAGTCCCCCTCAGCGGGGAAGATTCTACGAGCAGTACTTC
TRBV4-3	TRBJ1-1	-	many	CASSQDHDNTEAFF	TGCGCCAGCAGCCAAGATCACGATAATACTGAAGCTTTCTTT
TRBV10-3	TRBJ2-7	TRBD2	many	CAISSSGTSGIYEQYF	TGTGCCATCAGTTCGTCAGGGACTAGCGGGATCTACGAGCAGTACTTC
TRBV5-1	TRBJ2-7	TRBD2	many	CASSLGASGSAPIYEQYF	TGCGCCAGCAGCTTGGGCGCTAGCGGGAGCGCGCCTATCTACGAGCAGTACTTC
TRBV12-3/TRBV12-4	TRBJ1-5	-	many	CASSFEPNQPQHF	TGTGCCAGCAGTTTCGAACCCAATCAGCCCCAGCATTTT
TRBV29-1	TRBJ2-2	-	many	CSVGGGDGELFF	TGCAGCGTTGGAGGGGGGGACGGGGAGCTGTTTTTT
TRBV28	TRBJ2-5	TRBD2	many	CASSAGVGGSQETQYF	TGTGCCAGCAGTGCTGGGGTCGGGGGGTCCCAAGAGACCCAGTACTTC
TRBV19	TRBJ2-2	-	many	CASSPRIITGELFF	TGTGCCAGTAGTCCACGGATCATCACCGGGGAGCTGTTTTTT
TRBV2	TRBJ2-5	-	many	CASSLMMSQYF	TGTGCCAGCAGTTTGATGATGTCCCAGTACTTC
TRBV15	TRBJ2-2	-	many	CATSRESPIAEGELFF	TGTGCCACCAGCAGAGAGTCCCCCATAGCGGAGGGGGAGCTGTTTTTT
TRBV11-1	TRBJ2-7	-	few	CASSLASRGYEQYF	TGTGCCAGCAGCTTAGCGTCGAGGGGCTACGAGCAGTACTTC
TRBV27	TRBJ1-5	-	many	CASSLSLSWPQHF	TGTGCCAGCAGTTTATCCCTTTCCTGGCCCCAGCATTTT
TRBV5-1	TRBJ2-7	-	many	CASSLKFGYEQYF	TGCGCCAGCAGCTTGAAGTTTGGCTACGAGCAGTACTTC
TRBV20-1	TRBJ2-3	TRBD2	few	CSAGLWAGAGPGQYF	TGCAGTGCTGGCCTGTGGGCGGGAGCTGGGCCTGGGCAGTATTTT
TRBV18	TRBJ2-2	-	many	CASSPVDRNTGELFF	TGTGCCAGCTCACCAGTGGACAGGAACACCGGGGAGCTGTTTTTT
TRBV12-3/TRBV12-4	TRBJ1-6	-	many	CASSFPPDSNSPLHF	TGTGCCAGCAGTTTTCCTCCGGACAGTAATTCACCCCTCCACTTT
TRBV15	TRBJ2-3	TRBD2	-	CATSRDRRATSGRGTDTQYF	TGTGCCACCAGCAGAGATAGGAGGGCTACTAGCGGGAGAGGGACAGATACGCAGTATTTT
TRBV5-6	TRBJ1-6	-	many	CASSWTSPGPLHF	TGTGCCAGCAGCTGGACAAGCCCCGGGCCCCTCCACTTT
TRBV27	TRBJ2-3	-	-	CASSHDSTDTQYF	TGTGCCAGCAGTCATGACAGTACGGATACGCAGTATTTT
TRBV20-1	TRBJ2-3	-	-	CSARGVGGGGAGTDTQYF	TGCAGTGCTAGAGGGGTTGGCGGCGGAGGGGCGGGCACAGATACGCAGTATTTT